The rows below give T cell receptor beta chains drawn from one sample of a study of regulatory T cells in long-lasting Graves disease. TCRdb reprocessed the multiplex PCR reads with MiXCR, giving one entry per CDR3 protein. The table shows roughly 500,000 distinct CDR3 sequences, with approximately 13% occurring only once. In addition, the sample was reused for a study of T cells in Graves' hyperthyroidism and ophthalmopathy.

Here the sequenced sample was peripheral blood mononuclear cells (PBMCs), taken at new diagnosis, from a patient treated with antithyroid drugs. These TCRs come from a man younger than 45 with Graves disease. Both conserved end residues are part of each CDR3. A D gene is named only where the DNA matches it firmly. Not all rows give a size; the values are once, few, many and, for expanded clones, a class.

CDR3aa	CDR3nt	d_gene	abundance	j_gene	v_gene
CSVERTGRREPIQSNEQFF	TGCAGCGTTGAAAGAACAGGGAGGCGGGAGCCAATCCAATCCAATGAGCAGTTCTTC	NA	many	TRBJ2-1	TRBV29-1
CASSQDRAPLGDEQFF	TGTGCCAGCAGCCAAGATAGGGCTCCCCTTGGCGATGAGCAGTTCTTC	NA	few	TRBJ2-1	TRBV3-1
CASSGGTSGRIMDTQYF	TGTGCCAGCAGTGGAGGGACTAGCGGGAGAATAATGGATACGCAGTATTTT	TRBD2	NA	TRBJ2-3	TRBV6-2/TRBV6-3
CASSEGYTGELFF	TGTGCCAGCTCGGAGGGGTACACCGGGGAGCTGTTTTTT	NA	many	TRBJ2-2	TRBV6-1
CASSPGQTPAGELFF	TGTGCCAGCTCACCGGGCCAAACACCGGCCGGGGAGCTGTTTTTT	NA	NA	TRBJ2-2	TRBV18
CASSTPTSADTQYF	TGTGCCAGTAGTACCCCCACGTCAGCAGATACGCAGTATTTT	NA	NA	TRBJ2-3	TRBV19
CSARDRLKLSYEQYF	TGCAGTGCTAGAGATAGGCTTAAACTCTCCTACGAGCAGTACTTC	NA	many	TRBJ2-7	TRBV20-1
CASTSDRGIGYTF	TGTGCCAGCACCTCGGACAGGGGAATTGGCTACACCTTC	TRBD1	many	TRBJ1-2	TRBV6-1
CASSYVRRGYYEQYF	TGTGCCAGCAGCTATGTTCGCAGGGGCTACTACGAGCAGTACTTC	NA	many	TRBJ2-7	TRBV6-2/TRBV6-3
CASSPGKQRFSSGRLTDTQYF	TGTGCCAGCAGCCCGGGGAAACAGCGATTCTCTAGCGGGAGGCTCACAGATACGCAGTATTTT	TRBD2	many	TRBJ2-3	TRBV5-5
CSARDAREGSNEQFF	TGCAGTGCTAGAGATGCGAGGGAGGGATCGAATGAGCAGTTCTTC	TRBD2	many	TRBJ2-1	TRBV20-1
CASSLLGRETQYF	TGTGCCAGCAGTTTATTAGGGAGGGAGACCCAGTACTTC	NA	many	TRBJ2-5	TRBV12-3/TRBV12-4
CSVASGGTTTGELFF	TGCAGCGTTGCCTCGGGCGGGACGACCACCGGGGAGCTGTTTTTT	NA	NA	TRBJ2-2	TRBV29-1
CASSFRRTSSGNTIYF	TGTGCCAGCAGTTTTCGAAGGACCAGCTCTGGAAACACCATATATTTT	NA	many	TRBJ1-3	TRBV28
CSAIPSGRAYEQFF	TGCAGCGCCATACCTAGCGGGAGGGCCTATGAGCAGTTCTTC	TRBD2	many	TRBJ2-1	TRBV29-1
CASSQEAGSSYEQYF	TGTGCCAGCAGCCAAGAGGCGGGAAGCTCCTACGAGCAGTACTTC	NA	many	TRBJ2-7	TRBV3-1
CASSLGRGLGEQYF	TGTGCCAGCAGCTTGGGCAGGGGGCTGGGCGAGCAGTACTTC	TRBD1	NA	TRBJ2-7	TRBV7-2
CAWMFQIRAFF	TGTGCCTGGATGTTCCAGATAAGGGCTTTCTTT	NA	few	TRBJ1-1	TRBV30
CSVENGLAGEQYF	TGCAGCGTTGAAAACGGGCTAGCGGGAGAGCAGTACTTC	TRBD2	many	TRBJ2-7	TRBV29-1
CASSRGGPEAFF	TGTGCCAGCAGCCGGGGAGGGCCTGAAGCTTTCTTT	NA	many	TRBJ1-1	TRBV12-3/TRBV12-4
CASSAGGHLYEQYF	TGTGCCAGCAGTGCAGGGGGCCATCTCTACGAGCAGTACTTC	TRBD1	few	TRBJ2-7	TRBV6-2/TRBV6-3
CAWDLAGVPDTQYF	TGTGCCTGGGACCTAGCGGGAGTCCCAGATACGCAGTATTTT	TRBD2	few	TRBJ2-3	TRBV30